Given below is one T cell receptor beta chain in context. Its binding antigen is unknown. CDR1 and CDR2 are read off the germline V gene (reference sequence) as DFQATT and SNEGSKA. Including the terminal cysteine and phenylalanine, the CDR3 comprises 15 residues. The entry carries no DNA sequence. The data are from a study of monozygotic twins with inflammatory bowel disease (dated 2019 in TCRdb). At the level of the whole study: A total of some 30 monozygotic twin pairs were included in the full study, comprising nine German pairs (four IBD-concordant, five IBD-discordant) and 19 IBD-discordant Danish pairs. Within discordant pairs, disease-associated traits were sought mainly by comparing IBD patients with their genetically identical healthy co-twins. Each individual had, on average, about 151 000 unique TCRalpha sequences and 181 000 unique TCRbeta sequences available for analysis.

Points the paper makes about the study in general: Repertoire similarity did not differ between concordant and discordant twins, possibly due to limited statistical power. The analysis was unable to tell different T cell subtypes apart. Differing immunosuppressive treatments among patients may have added background noise and inter-individual variability to the repertoires. The results gave no support for a single strong signal or clonotype linked to IBD. Fewer clonotypes were shared with other individuals by IBD patients than by healthy twins, most markedly in patients showing signs of disease activity. IBD patients had lower TCRbeta repertoire diversity, measured by the inverse Simpson index, than their healthy co-twins.

From each donor, an approximately 2.3 ml peripheral blood sample was drawn into PAXgene tubes and stored at -80 degrees C. Without any T cell sorting, total RNA was extracted from whole blood using the PAXgene blood miRNA kit on an automated QIAcube. Deep TCRalpha and TCRbeta repertoire profiling with unique molecular barcoding was performed on peripheral blood of monozygotic twin pairs concordant or discordant for inflammatory bowel disease. Smoking habits were recorded for all twin pairs, and each individual was classified as a current, former or never smoker. Receptors were amplified or captured by 5' RACE. For each TCR library, approximately 3.5 ug of total RNA was used. cDNA was synthesized with SMARTScribe reverse transcriptase in eight separate reactions per sample. Unique molecular identifiers containing a 6-nucleotide sample barcode were introduced through template switching during cDNA synthesis. TCRalpha and TCRbeta cDNA was amplified in two nested PCRs of roughly 17 and 9 cycles, and bead purification was carried out after each PCR. Before amplification, the cDNA was both treated with uracil DNA-glycosylase and purified with the QIAquick PCR purification kit. The second PCR was the step at which Illumina TruSeq-compatible adapters and sample-specific barcodes were added. Library quality and concentration were checked on TapeStation and Qubit, and libraries were pooled at about 5 ng each. Pooled libraries were sequenced on an Illumina HiSeq2500 single-index Rapid Run with 2 x 100 bp reads and custom sequencing primers. As for the original processing: PCR and sequencing errors were corrected by UMI-based consensus assembly using MiGEC version 1.2.6. MiXCR version 2.1.1 was used for V(D)J alignment, clonotype assembly and CDR3 extraction. Gene usage, clonotype sharing and MAIT/NKT TCR abundance were normalised by analysing the top 1000, 10 000 and 20 000 clonotypes per sample. After downsampling to 27 000 UMIs, diversity was calculated as the inverse Simpson index using the vegan R package. Paired Mann-Whitney U tests on discordant twin pairs were used, with Benjamini-Hochberg multiple-testing correction. After the reads were reprocessed by TCRdb, one entry was made per CDR3 protein sequence, with no DNA. TCRdb's processing, not the authors', yielded these V and J calls. This sample's table carries some 150,000 distinct CDR3 sequences. Around 2.4% of the sample goes to the ten largest clones.

The sample taken for sequencing was blood. Recombination joined TRBV20-1 with TRBJ2-1; TCRdb calls TRBD2, which cannot be checked without DNA. The TCR sequence derives from a human donor with ulcerative colitis or Crohn's disease, or a healthy co-twin of an affected twin (not recorded which). The CDR3 has the sequence CSAPRLAGGPNEQFF.